These T cell receptor beta chains were read from a single sample in a study of T cells in Graves' hyperthyroidism and ophthalmopathy. TCRdb itself ran the multiplex PCR reads through MiXCR, one entry per CDR3 protein. In the table there are about 420,000 distinct CDR3 sequences, roughly 15% of which are singletons. The material sequenced was blood. The receptors originated from a woman aged 18-29 years with Graves' hyperthyroidism. Each CDR3 is given with its conserved first and last residue. A D gene is named only where the DNA matches it firmly. Not all rows give a size; the values are once, few, many and, for expanded clones, a class.

TRBJ2-1 TRBD2 many TRBV28 TGTGCCAGCAGTTTAACTAGCGGAGCTGAGCAGTTCTTC CASSLTSGAEQFF
TRBJ2-7 . many TRBV2 TGTGCCAGCAGTGGCGGATACTCCTACGAGCAGTACTTC CASSGGYSYEQYF
TRBJ1-5 . many TRBV12-3/TRBV12-4 TGTGCCAGCAGTTTGACCCCCCCCCATCAGCCCCAGCATTTT CASSLTPPHQPQHF
TRBJ2-5 . many TRBV5-1 TGCGCCAGCAGCACGGACAGACGGAAAGAGACCCAGTACTTC CASSTDRRKETQYF
TRBJ1-1 TRBD1 . TRBV2 TGTGCCAGCAGTGAGGAGGGGGCAACGAGAACTGAAGCTTTCTTT CASSEEGATRTEAFF
TRBJ1-3 TRBD1 few TRBV19 TGTGCCAGTACCTGGGACAGGTCCTCTGGAAACACCATATATTTT CASTWDRSSGNTIYF
TRBJ2-1 TRBD2 few TRBV30 TGTGCCTGGAGATCACGGCGGGAGGGCCGGGGTGAGCAGTTCTTC CAWRSRREGRGEQFF
TRBJ1-4 . . TRBV20-1 TGCAGTGCTATAAAGCTTGGTTCAACTAATGAAAAACTGTTTTTT CSAIKLGSTNEKLFF
TRBJ2-7 TRBD2 few TRBV10-2 TGCGCCACTTCCTTAGCGGGCTCCTACGAGCAGTACTTC CATSLAGSYEQYF
TRBJ1-1 . once TRBV5-6 TGTGCCAGCTGCTTGGTGGGGGCTACTGAAGCTTTCTTT CASCLVGATEAFF
TRBJ2-3 . many TRBV28 TGTGCCAGCAGTTTCCTGGCGGGGCCCCCGGGTACGCAGTATTTT CASSFLAGPPGTQYF
TRBJ2-3 . many TRBV10-3 TGTGCCATCAGTTTCCGGGACACAGATACGCAGTATTTT CAISFRDTDTQYF
TRBJ2-7 . many TRBV5-1 TGCGCCAGCAGCTTTGTAGGCGGTTACGAGCAGTACTTC CASSFVGGYEQYF
TRBJ2-2 . few TRBV9 TGTGCCAGCACCGCCCCCGGGGGTAGCACCGGGGAGCTGTTTTTT CASTAPGGSTGELFF
TRBJ2-7 TRBD1 . TRBV6-1 TGTGCCAGCAGACCGGGACAGGGGATCTACGAGCAGTACTTC CASRPGQGIYEQYF
TRBJ1-6 . few TRBV25-1 TGTGCCAGCAGGTGGGATTATAATTCACCCCTCCACTTT CASRWDYNSPLHF
TRBJ1-1 . many TRBV20-1 TGCAGTGCTAGGCTGGGGGTAGGCGCTAAATGGGCTTTCTTT CSARLGVGAKWAFF
TRBJ2-3 TRBD2 . TRBV4-2 TGTGCCAGCAGCCAAGATGGGACTAGTAAAAATACGCAGTATTTT CASSQDGTSKNTQYF
TRBJ1-6 TRBD1 . TRBV27 TGTGCCAGCGCACCTGACAGGGCCAATTCACCCCTCCACTTT CASAPDRANSPLHF
TRBJ2-3 . many TRBV2 TGTGCCAGCAGTCGCCGGACAGATTGGAGCACAGATACGCAGTATTTT CASSRRTDWSTDTQYF
TRBJ1-1 . many TRBV6-1 TGTGCCAGCAGTTTTACGGGGACATCACTGAACACTGAAGCTTTCTTT CASSFTGTSLNTEAFF
TRBJ2-1 TRBD2 many TRBV5-1 TGCGCCAGCAGCTACCGAGCGGGAGGTTCCTACAATGAGCAGTTCTTC CASSYRAGGSYNEQFF
TRBJ2-5 . . TRBV20-1 TGCAGTGCTAGGGTGGCCGCCAGGCGCCAAGAGACCCAGTACTTC CSARVAARRQETQYF
TRBJ2-3 . many TRBV7-8 TGTGCCAGCAGCTTTTATAGCGACACAGATACGCAGTATTTT CASSFYSDTDTQYF
TRBJ2-3 . many TRBV13 TGTGCCAGCAGCTCTGTGGAATTTGGTACGCAGTATTTT CASSSVEFGTQYF
TRBJ2-7 . few TRBV18 TGTGCCAGCTCACCAGAAGGTAGGGAATCCTACGAGCAGTACTTC CASSPEGRESYEQYF
TRBJ1-1 . many TRBV30 TGTGCCTGGAGTCGGGGGGACAACACTGAAGCTTTCTTT CAWSRGDNTEAFF
TRBJ2-2 TRBD2 few TRBV2 TGTGCCAGCAGCACGGGACTAGGGGCCGGGGAGCTGTTTTTT CASSTGLGAGELFF
TRBJ1-5 . . TRBV7-2 TGTGCCAGCAGCCCCCGCGGGGGGTTTAGTAATCAGCCCCAGCATTTT CASSPRGGFSNQPQHF
TRBJ1-5 TRBD1 many TRBV28 TGTGCCAGCAGTTTATCCCCTGGGGACAGCGATAGCAATCAGCCCCAGCATTTT CASSLSPGDSDSNQPQHF
TRBJ1-4 . few TRBV6-5 TGTGCCAGCAGTTACTCGGAACCTTCGGGTAATGAAAAACTGTTTTTT CASSYSEPSGNEKLFF
TRBJ2-1 TRBD2 . TRBV19 TGTGCCAGTATCACGACTAGCGAGAGATTAGGCGAGCAGTTCTTC CASITTSERLGEQFF
TRBJ1-4 . . TRBV27 TGTGCCAGCAGTTCCCACGTACTAAGACAGAAACCAAATGAAAAACTGTTTTTT CASSSHVLRQKPNEKLFF
TRBJ1-1 TRBD1 few TRBV3-1 TGTGCCAGCAGTCGCCAGGGGGGGGCCGGCACTGAAGCTTTCTTT CASSRQGGAGTEAFF
TRBJ2-2 . . TRBV10-3 TGTGCCATCAGTGCTGGAGTAACTCTCACCGGGGAGCTGTTTTTT CAISAGVTLTGELFF
TRBJ2-7 . few TRBV9 TGTGCCAGCAGCGTAGATCCTGACTCCTACGAGCAGTACTTC CASSVDPDSYEQYF
TRBJ1-4 TRBD1 . TRBV20-1 TGCAGTGCTAGGACTCCAAACAGGGGGCTATGGGAAAAACTGTTTTTT CSARTPNRGLWEKLFF
TRBJ1-2 . many TRBV27 TGTGCCAGCAGTTTAATGGGATATGGACGCGGCGATGGCTACACCTTC CASSLMGYGRGDGYTF
TRBJ2-4 . few TRBV28 TGTGCCAGCAGTCGCCTTATAGCCGGAGCCAAAAACATTCAGTACTTC CASSRLIAGAKNIQYF
TRBJ1-2 TRBD1 many TRBV15 TGTGCCACCAGCGATCGGGACAGGGGGTATGGCTACACCTTC CATSDRDRGYGYTF